The 16 T cell receptor beta chains presented below share a single source sample, sequenced in a study of Tregs in tolerant kidney transplant recipients. This table comes from immunoSEQ multiplex PCR, and its TCRdb copy is limited to in-frame clones, with some not included. The table lists about 240,000 clones, about 80% of them singletons, with around 0.6% in the top ten. The sample comprised CD4+ T cells from blood. These receptors were collected from a human donor in good health.

This chain joins TRBV29-1 and TRBJ1-5; possibly TRBD1 for D (5 bases). Germline V lookup: CDR1 SQVTM, CDR2 ANQGSEA. The CDR3 contains 13 residues. V was trimmed by 4 bases and J by 5 bases, leaving 12 bases between them. CDR3 nucleotide sequence: TGCAGCGTTGCCCAGGGCGGGGATCAGCCCCAGCATTTT. Its protein is CSVAQGGDQPQHF.

CDR3 sequence (DNA): TGCAGCGTAGAACGAAGCAGCGGGATTTACAATGAGCAGTTCTTC. The encoded protein is CSVERSSGIYNEQFF. The chain has TRBV29-1 and TRBJ2-1; the match to TRBD2 covers 7 bases. CDR3 length equals 15 residues. Germline assignment: CDR1 SQVTM and CDR2 ANQGSEA. V trimming: 6 bases; J trimming: 4 bases; junction bases outside the gene matches: 12.

V is TRBV11-2 and J is TRBJ2-7; the D call may be TRBD1 or TRBD2 (5 bases each). Trimming took off 1 base at V and 4 bases at J, with 14 bases between the two ends. Per germline, CDR1 SGHAT and CDR2 FQNNGV. The CDR3 totals 15 residues. Written as DNA, the CDR3 is TGTGCCAGCAGCTTAGCTGGGGACGGTCCGTACGAGCAGTACTTC. It codes for CASSLAGDGPYEQYF. Combining the CDR3 with reference TRBV11-2 and TRBJ2-7 gives the whole variable domain EAGVAQSPRYKIIEKRQSVAFWCNPISGHATLYWYQQILGQGPKLLIQFQNNGVVDDSQLPKDRFSAERLKGVDSTLKIQPAKLEDSAVYLCASSLAGDGPYEQYFGPGTRLTVT.

The chain joins TRBV19 to TRBJ1-3; 7 positions match TRBD1. Trimming took 7 bases from V and 0 from J; bases not matched to a gene: 9. The germline CDR1 and CDR2 sequences are LNHDA and SQIVND (reference sequence). This CDR3 has 16 amino acids. CDR3 residues: CASNGQAYFSGNTIYF. The CDR3, as DNA: TGTGCCAGTAACGGACAGGCCTACTTCTCTGGAAACACCATATATTTT.

There are a few counts of this clone. The rearrangement joins TRBV27 to TRBJ1-5, with D uncertain. V was cut by 9 bases and J by 2 bases, with 11 bases left in between. The CDR3 extends over 13 amino acids. Per germline, CDR1 MNHEY and CDR2 SMNVEV (reference sequence). CDR3 bases: TGTGCCAGTAGAGGATTCGGCAATCAGCCCCAGCATTTT. This translates into CASRGFGNQPQHF.

There are a few counts of this clone. The gene calls are TRBV10-3 and TRBJ1-2; TRBD1 matches at 8 bases. The ends lost 2 bases at V and 7 bases at J; junction bases unmatched: 12. Looked up from germline, CDR1 is ENHRY and CDR2 is SYGVKD. The CDR3 sequence is 16 residues long. The CDR3 nucleotides read TGTGCCATCAGTGAGGGGCAGGGGGCCTCAAATCGTGGCTACACCTTC. This translates into CAISEGQGASNRGYTF.

This sequence joins TRBV7-6 and TRBJ2-1; D remains unclear. The germline V gene encodes CDR1 SGHVS and CDR2 FNYEAQ. V was trimmed by 1 base and J by 8 bases, leaving 15 bases between them. The length of the CDR3 is 15 residues. The CDR3 DNA is TGTGCCAGCAGCTTAGGAGTGGAACTCACCCATGAGCAGTTCTTC. It is translated as CASSLGVELTHEQFF.

The V and J genes are TRBV14 and TRBJ2-1, with a tentative D call TRBD1 (5 bases). V gave up 7 bases and J gave up 0 bases, with 10 bases separating them. Germline loops: CDR1 SGHDN, CDR2 FVKESK. The CDR3 loop spans 14 amino acids. CDR3 nucleotide sequence: TGTGCCAGCACCCAGGGCACCTCCTACAATGAGCAGTTCTTC. Its protein is CASTQGTSYNEQFF. Complete variable domain (other parts from reference TRBV14 and TRBJ2-1): EAGVTQFPSHSVIEKGQTVTLRCDPISGHDNLYWYRRVMGKEIKFLLHFVKESKQDESGMPNNRFLAERTGGTYSTLKVQPAELEDSGVYFCASTQGTSYNEQFFGPGTRLTVL.

The CDR3 reads CATSTQGANTEAFF. In nucleotides, the CDR3 is TGTGCCACCAGCACACAGGGGGCGAACACTGAAGCTTTCTTT. J is TRBJ1-1 and V is TRBV15; 9 bases agree with TRBD1. Germline CDR1 is LNHNV and CDR2 is YYDKDF (reference sequence). This CDR3 is built from 14 residues. V trimming: 4 bases; J trimming: 1 base; junction bases outside the gene matches: 1.

The chain uses TRBV2 and TRBJ2-7, with D possibly being TRBD1 or TRBD2 (5 bases each). The CDR3 has 12 residues. Germline assignment: CDR1 SNHLY and CDR2 FYNNEI. Trimming shortened V by 7 bases and J by 4 bases, and 11 bases separated the two germline ends. The CDR3 nucleotides read TGTGCCAGCAACGTATGGGGGTACGAGCAGTACTTC. This translates into CASNVWGYEQYF.

This clone showed up just a few times. This chain connects TRBV14 to TRBJ1-6; TRBD1 agrees at 10 bases. There are 16 residues in the CDR3. V shed 5 bases and J 0 bases; nucleotides not matched to a gene: 1. In germline, CDR1 is SGHDN, CDR2 FVKESK. CDR3 bases: TGTGCCAGCAGCGACAGGGGGCGCTCCTATAATTCACCCCTCCACTTT. This encodes CASSDRGRSYNSPLHF.

The rearrangement uses TRBV11-1 and TRBJ2-6; a possible D gene is TRBD2 (6 bases). The CDR3 length is 15 residues. The V end lost 1 base, the J end lost 2 bases, and 6 bases lay between the germline ends. Germline assignment: CDR1 SGHAT and CDR2 FQDESV (reference sequence). The CDR3 nucleotides read TGTGCCAGCAGCTTAGGGGGGGCTGGGGCCAACGTCCTGACTTTC. It translates to CASSLGGAGANVLTF.

The chain joins TRBV7-9 to TRBJ1-1; 8 positions match TRBD1. The CDR3 totals 13 residues. Germline assignment: CDR1 SEHNR and CDR2 FQNEAQ (reference sequence). Unmatched junction bases numbered 3, after V lost 8 bases and J lost 1 base. As DNA, the CDR3 is TGTGCCAGCCTCGGACAGGGGAACACTGAAGCTTTCTTT. It codes for CASLGQGNTEAFF. Combining the CDR3 with reference TRBV7-9 and TRBJ1-1 gives the whole variable domain DTGVSQNPRHKITKRGQNVTFRCDPISEHNRLYWYRQTLGQGPEFLTYFQNEAQLEKSRLLSDRFSAERPKGSFSTLEIQRTEQGDSAMYLCASLGQGNTEAFFGQGTRLTVV.

This CDR3 reads CSAGQSSGNTIYF. The CDR3 DNA reads as TGCAGCGCGGGACAGAGCTCTGGAAACACCATATATTTT. The chain combines TRBV29-1 with TRBJ1-3; 7 bases align to TRBD1. V dropped 7 bases and J dropped 0; count of bases not matched to a gene: 3. The CDR3 is made up of 13 amino acids. The germline V gene encodes CDR1 SQVTM and CDR2 ANQGSEA. Full variable domain (rest looked up from reference TRBV29-1 and TRBJ1-3): SAVISQKPSRDICQRGTSLTIQCQVDSQVTMMFWYRQQPGQSLTLIATANQGSEATYESGFVIDKFPISRPNLTFSTLTVSNMSPEDSSIYLCSAGQSSGNTIYFGEGSWLTVV.

This clone has only a few counts. V gene TRBV5-1 combines with J gene TRBJ1-1, with a tentative D call TRBD1 (5 bases). This CDR3 has 16 residues. In germline, CDR1 is SGHRS, CDR2 YFSETQ. V gave up 4 bases and J gave up 3 bases, with 19 bases separating them. CDR3 sequence reads: CASSPPGPTIHTEAFF. The CDR3 coding sequence is TGCGCCAGCAGCCCGCCGGGGCCCACCATACACACTGAAGCTTTCTTT.

In its sample, this clone was seen once. This chain links TRBV6-1 with TRBJ2-7, with 11 bases matching TRBD2. With 3 bases clipped from V and 6 bases from J, the junction kept 10 bases outside the gene matches. The CDR3 covers 16 residues. Germline V gives CDR1 MNHNS, CDR2 SASEGT. CDR3 residues: CASSDIFSGRAFEQYF. For the CDR3, the DNA is TGTGCCAGCAGTGACATTTTTAGCGGGAGGGCCTTCGAGCAGTACTTC.